This T cell receptor beta chain appears in the sequencing data of a study of cytomegalovirus exposure and HLA in healthy donors. With V trimmed by 0 bases and J by 9 bases, 15 bases remained unmatched. The CDR3 has 18 amino acids. In germline, CDR1 is LGHNA, CDR2 YNFKEQ. 13 Jbeta primers and 60 Vbeta primers were used for the PCR. In the study's own analysis: A follow-up analysis tallied some 80 million unique TCR beta chains, approximately 10 million shared. Using immunoSEQ multiplex PCR, the repertoire was profiled, and TCRdb retains in-frame clones only, with some absent. V and J calls and clone size are those listed in that table; D and trimming were worked out from the DNA. The data contain 95,000 to 150,000 clones, around 77% of them singletons.

Sequencing was done on a sample of PBMCs. The chain couples TRBV4-2 to TRBJ2-2, with TRBD2 matching 8 bases. This clonotype was obtained from a human donor in good health. The CDR3 spells CASSQDRTGTRGGRELFF. The CDR3 DNA reads as TGTGCCAGCAGCCAAGATCGAACCGGGACCCGCGGGGGGCGGGAGCTGTTTTTT.